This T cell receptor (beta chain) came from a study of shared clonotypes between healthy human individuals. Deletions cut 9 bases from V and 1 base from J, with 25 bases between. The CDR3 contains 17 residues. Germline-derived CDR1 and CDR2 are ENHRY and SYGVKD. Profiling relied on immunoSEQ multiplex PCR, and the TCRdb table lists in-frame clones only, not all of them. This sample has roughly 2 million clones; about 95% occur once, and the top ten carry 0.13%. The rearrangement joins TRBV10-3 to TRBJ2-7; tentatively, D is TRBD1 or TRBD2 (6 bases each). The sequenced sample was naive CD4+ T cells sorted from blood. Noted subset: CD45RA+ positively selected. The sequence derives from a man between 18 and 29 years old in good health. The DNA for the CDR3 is TGTGCCATATCGGACCCGGGGGCGCAAACTTTTTCCTACGAGCAGTACTTC. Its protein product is CAISDPGAQTFSYEQYF.